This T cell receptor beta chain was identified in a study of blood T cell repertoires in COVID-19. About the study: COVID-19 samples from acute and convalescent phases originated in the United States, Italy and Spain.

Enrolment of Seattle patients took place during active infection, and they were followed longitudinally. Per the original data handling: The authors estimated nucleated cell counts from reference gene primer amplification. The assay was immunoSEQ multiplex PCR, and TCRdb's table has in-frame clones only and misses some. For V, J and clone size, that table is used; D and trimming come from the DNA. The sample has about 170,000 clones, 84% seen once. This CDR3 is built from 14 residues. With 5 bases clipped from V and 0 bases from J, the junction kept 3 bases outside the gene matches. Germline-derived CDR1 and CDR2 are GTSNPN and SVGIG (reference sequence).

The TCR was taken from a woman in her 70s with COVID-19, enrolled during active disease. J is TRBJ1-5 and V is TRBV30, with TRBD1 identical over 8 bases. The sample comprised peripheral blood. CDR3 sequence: CAWADRGSNQPQHF. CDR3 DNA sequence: TGTGCCTGGGCTGACAGGGGTAGCAATCAGCCCCAGCATTTT.